A selection of T cell receptor beta chains follows, all from one sample in a study of OX40 agonist ivuxolimab in advanced cancers. Method: immunoSEQ multiplex PCR; TCRdb's copy keeps in-frame clones and lacks some. Seen here are 50,000 or so clones, roughly 90% observed once, and the top ten hold roughly a third. The source material was CD4+ or CD8+ T cells sorted from blood, sampled in a trial of the OX40 agonist ivuxolimab. The receptor source for this set is an adult with an advanced solid tumor such as melanoma, head and neck, liver or kidney cancer. CDR3s include the opening cysteine and the closing phenylalanine or tryptophan. Fields, in order: CDR3 length, J gene, D gene, V gene, clone size, CDR3 protein, CDR3 DNA. A D gene is named only where the DNA matches it firmly. Clone size is given for some rows only: seen once, a few or many times, or a class if the clone is expanded.

CDR3 length: 15
J gene: TRBJ1-5
D gene: -
V gene: TRBV19
clone size: -
CDR3 protein: CASSIGRVSNQPQHF
CDR3 DNA: TGTGCCAGTAGTATAGGCAGGGTGAGCAATCAGCCCCAGCATTTT

CDR3 length: 19
J gene: TRBJ1-3
D gene: TRBD1
V gene: TRBV10-3
clone size: -
CDR3 protein: CAISDFDGGQGRSGNTIYF
CDR3 DNA: TGTGCCATCAGTGACTTCGACGGCGGACAGGGGAGGTCTGGAAACACCATATATTTT

CDR3 length: 15
J gene: TRBJ2-5
D gene: -
V gene: TRBV19
clone size: -
CDR3 protein: CASSRWIGGQETQYF
CDR3 DNA: TGTGCCAGTAGTCGATGGATCGGGGGCCAAGAGACCCAGTACTTC

CDR3 length: 14
J gene: TRBJ2-7
D gene: TRBD2
V gene: TRBV29-1
clone size: once
CDR3 protein: CSVEGLAGDYEQYF
CDR3 DNA: TGCAGCGTTGAAGGGCTAGCGGGGGACTACGAGCAGTACTTC

CDR3 length: 12
J gene: TRBJ2-7
D gene: TRBD1
V gene: TRBV10-1
clone size: -
CDR3 protein: CANRGQLYEQYF
CDR3 DNA: TGCGCCAACAGGGGACAGCTTTACGAGCAGTACTTC

CDR3 length: 11
J gene: TRBJ2-7
D gene: -
V gene: TRBV19
clone size: -
CDR3 protein: CASSMGNEQYF
CDR3 DNA: TGTGCCAGTAGTATGGGGAACGAGCAGTACTTC

CDR3 length: 15
J gene: TRBJ2-1
D gene: TRBD1
V gene: TRBV9
clone size: -
CDR3 protein: CASSVVDRGNNEQFF
CDR3 DNA: TGTGCCAGCAGCGTAGTGGACAGGGGTAACAATGAGCAGTTCTTC

CDR3 length: 15
J gene: TRBJ2-5
D gene: -
V gene: TRBV14
clone size: -
CDR3 protein: CASSQRPDSQETQYF
CDR3 DNA: TGTGCCAGCAGCCAACGCCCGGACAGCCAAGAGACCCAGTACTTC

CDR3 length: 15
J gene: TRBJ2-7
D gene: TRBD2
V gene: TRBV27
clone size: -
CDR3 protein: CASTISGAGAYEQYF
CDR3 DNA: TGTGCCAGCACGATCTCGGGCGCGGGGGCCTACGAGCAGTACTTC

CDR3 length: 14
J gene: TRBJ1-1
D gene: -
V gene: TRBV19
clone size: -
CDR3 protein: CASSPWGQNTEAFF
CDR3 DNA: TGTGCCAGTAGTCCTTGGGGACAGAACACTGAAGCTTTCTTT

CDR3 length: 14
J gene: TRBJ1-5
D gene: -
V gene: TRBV4-1
clone size: medium-sized
CDR3 protein: CASSQEIPGGPQHF
CDR3 DNA: TGCGCCAGCAGCCAAGAAATCCCGGGTGGGCCCCAGCATTTT

CDR3 length: 14
J gene: TRBJ1-2
D gene: -
V gene: TRBV9
clone size: once
CDR3 protein: CASSVGDRNYGYTF
CDR3 DNA: TGTGCCAGCAGCGTAGGGGACCGGAACTATGGCTACACCTTC

CDR3 length: 12
J gene: TRBJ1-1
D gene: -
V gene: TRBV25-1
clone size: few
CDR3 protein: CASSDLGTEAFF
CDR3 DNA: TGTGCCAGCAGTGATTTAGGCACTGAAGCTTTCTTT

CDR3 length: 15
J gene: TRBJ1-2
D gene: TRBD1
V gene: TRBV11-1
clone size: -
CDR3 protein: CASSVPGQGIRGYTF
CDR3 DNA: TGTGCCAGCAGCGTTCCGGGACAGGGGATTCGGGGCTACACCTTC

CDR3 length: 15
J gene: TRBJ1-1
D gene: -
V gene: TRBV6-5
clone size: -
CDR3 protein: CASSYSDNLNTEAFF
CDR3 DNA: TGTGCCAGCAGTTACTCGGACAATTTGAACACTGAAGCTTTCTTT

CDR3 length: 14
J gene: TRBJ1-1
D gene: TRBD1
V gene: TRBV27
clone size: -
CDR3 protein: CASRTGGPNTEAFF
CDR3 DNA: TGTGCCAGCAGAACAGGGGGCCCTAACACTGAAGCTTTCTTT

CDR3 length: 17
J gene: TRBJ2-3
D gene: -
V gene: TRBV7-8
clone size: once
CDR3 protein: CASSLGAWGTSTDTQYF
CDR3 DNA: TGTGCCAGCAGCTTAGGGGCCTGGGGTACTAGCACAGATACGCAGTATTTT

CDR3 length: 16
J gene: TRBJ2-1
D gene: TRBD2
V gene: TRBV27
clone size: -
CDR3 protein: CASRRDPSGGYNEQFF
CDR3 DNA: TGTGCCAGCAGGCGAGATCCTAGCGGGGGTTACAATGAGCAGTTCTTC

CDR3 length: 17
J gene: TRBJ2-1
D gene: TRBD2
V gene: TRBV7-2
clone size: -
CDR3 protein: CASSLMAGGPPYNEQFF
CDR3 DNA: TGTGCCAGCAGCTTAATGGCGGGAGGGCCCCCCTACAATGAGCAGTTCTTC

CDR3 length: 14
J gene: TRBJ2-1
D gene: -
V gene: TRBV7-2
clone size: -
CDR3 protein: CASSSTASLDEQFF
CDR3 DNA: TGTGCCAGCAGCTCCACGGCCAGTCTCGATGAGCAGTTCTTC

CDR3 length: 13
J gene: TRBJ2-7
D gene: TRBD1
V gene: TRBV6-5
clone size: -
CDR3 protein: CASSNLGQDEQYF
CDR3 DNA: TGTGCCAGCAGTAACCTTGGACAGGACGAGCAGTACTTC

CDR3 length: 11
J gene: TRBJ2-7
D gene: TRBD2
V gene: TRBV29-1
clone size: few
CDR3 protein: CSAAGGLEQYF
CDR3 DNA: TGCAGCGCCGCGGGAGGTCTGGAGCAGTACTTC

CDR3 length: 12
J gene: TRBJ2-5
D gene: -
V gene: TRBV7-9
clone size: few
CDR3 protein: CASSFTGETQYF
CDR3 DNA: TGTGCCAGCAGCTTTACTGGGGAGACCCAGTACTTC

CDR3 length: 14
J gene: TRBJ2-6
D gene: -
V gene: TRBV11-2
clone size: -
CDR3 protein: CASSPGRGANVLTF
CDR3 DNA: TGTGCCAGCAGCCCGGGGCGTGGGGCCAACGTCCTGACTTTC

CDR3 length: 14
J gene: TRBJ2-7
D gene: -
V gene: TRBV19
clone size: once
CDR3 protein: CASSIGGRNYEQYF
CDR3 DNA: TGTGCCAGTAGTATAGGTGGGAGGAATTACGAGCAGTACTTC

CDR3 length: 13
J gene: TRBJ2-3
D gene: -
V gene: TRBV5-1
clone size: -
CDR3 protein: CASSSLGPDTQYF
CDR3 DNA: TGCGCCAGCAGCTCTTTGGGGCCAGATACGCAGTATTTT

CDR3 length: 14
J gene: TRBJ2-2
D gene: -
V gene: TRBV14
clone size: -
CDR3 protein: CASHPGLFTGELFF
CDR3 DNA: TGTGCCAGCCACCCAGGGCTTTTTACCGGGGAGCTGTTTTTT

CDR3 length: 14
J gene: TRBJ1-6
D gene: -
V gene: TRBV30
clone size: -
CDR3 protein: CAWTPTGANSPLHF
CDR3 DNA: TGTGCCTGGACCCCGACAGGTGCTAATTCACCCCTCCACTTT

CDR3 length: 11
J gene: TRBJ1-1
D gene: -
V gene: TRBV28
clone size: -
CDR3 protein: CASSLGSGLFF
CDR3 DNA: TGTGCCAGCAGTTTAGGGTCCGGCCTCTTCTTT

CDR3 length: 14
J gene: TRBJ2-1
D gene: TRBD2
V gene: TRBV7-9
clone size: -
CDR3 protein: CASSSGTSGGEQFF
CDR3 DNA: TGTGCCAGCAGCTCCGGGACTAGTGGCGGTGAGCAGTTCTTC

CDR3 length: 15
J gene: TRBJ2-7
D gene: -
V gene: TRBV6-5
clone size: -
CDR3 protein: CASSYSGGGSYEQYF
CDR3 DNA: TGTGCCAGCAGTTACTCCGGGGGTGGGAGCTACGAGCAGTACTTC

CDR3 length: 11
J gene: TRBJ2-7
D gene: TRBD1
V gene: TRBV7-2
clone size: -
CDR3 protein: CASSLDRVQYF
CDR3 DNA: TGTGCCAGCAGCCTAGACAGGGTGCAGTACTTC

CDR3 length: 15
J gene: TRBJ1-5
D gene: -
V gene: TRBV2
clone size: -
CDR3 protein: CASSELGQVNQPQHF
CDR3 DNA: TGTGCCAGCAGTGAACTCGGGCAGGTCAATCAGCCCCAGCATTTT

CDR3 length: 17
J gene: TRBJ2-6
D gene: -
V gene: TRBV6-4
clone size: -
CDR3 protein: CASSDMGFGSGANVLTF
CDR3 DNA: TGTGCCAGCAGTGACATGGGATTTGGCTCTGGGGCCAACGTCCTGACTTTC

CDR3 length: 13
J gene: TRBJ1-1
D gene: -
V gene: TRBV7-9
clone size: -
CDR3 protein: CASTGILNTEAFF
CDR3 DNA: TGTGCCAGCACCGGGATTTTGAACACTGAAGCTTTCTTT

CDR3 length: 15
J gene: TRBJ1-5
D gene: TRBD1
V gene: TRBV5-6
clone size: once
CDR3 protein: CASSLGGGRNQPQHF
CDR3 DNA: TGTGCCAGCAGCTTGGGAGGGGGCCGAAATCAGCCCCAGCATTTT

CDR3 length: 13
J gene: TRBJ1-1
D gene: -
V gene: TRBV27
clone size: -
CDR3 protein: CASSPRGGTEAFF
CDR3 DNA: TGTGCCAGCAGCCCGAGGGGGGGCACTGAAGCTTTCTTT

CDR3 length: 13
J gene: TRBJ2-3
D gene: -
V gene: TRBV9
clone size: -
CDR3 protein: CASSVTITDTQYF
CDR3 DNA: TGTGCCAGCAGCGTTACTATCACAGATACGCAGTATTTT

CDR3 length: 12
J gene: TRBJ2-7
D gene: -
V gene: TRBV5-6
clone size: -
CDR3 protein: CASSLVRGEQYF
CDR3 DNA: TGTGCCAGCAGCTTGGTACGGGGTGAGCAGTACTTC

CDR3 length: 14
J gene: TRBJ1-5
D gene: -
V gene: TRBV19
clone size: -
CDR3 protein: CASSISGARQPQHF
CDR3 DNA: TGTGCCAGTAGTATATCGGGGGCTCGGCAGCCCCAGCATTTT

CDR3 length: 18
J gene: TRBJ2-1
D gene: TRBD2
V gene: TRBV6-1
clone size: -
CDR3 protein: CASNELAGGTDSYNEQFF
CDR3 DNA: TGTGCCAGCAATGAACTAGCGGGGGGCACAGACTCCTACAATGAGCAGTTCTTC

CDR3 length: 15
J gene: TRBJ2-5
D gene: -
V gene: TRBV11-1
clone size: -
CDR3 protein: CASSYPYPDQETQYF
CDR3 DNA: TGTGCCAGCAGCTACCCATACCCAGATCAAGAGACCCAGTACTTC

CDR3 length: 15
J gene: TRBJ1-1
D gene: -
V gene: TRBV19
clone size: -
CDR3 protein: CASSIGTRGRGEAFF
CDR3 DNA: TGTGCCAGTAGTATAGGGACAAGGGGCCGAGGTGAAGCTTTCTTT

CDR3 length: 15
J gene: TRBJ2-7
D gene: -
V gene: TRBV2
clone size: few
CDR3 protein: CASSEGAIAPGEQYF
CDR3 DNA: TGTGCCAGCAGTGAGGGAGCCATCGCCCCAGGGGAGCAGTACTTC

CDR3 length: 15
J gene: TRBJ1-6
D gene: TRBD1
V gene: TRBV25-1
clone size: -
CDR3 protein: CASSQGGFYNSPLHF
CDR3 DNA: TGTGCCAGCAGCCAGGGGGGATTCTATAATTCACCCCTCCACTTT

CDR3 length: 17
J gene: TRBJ1-3
D gene: TRBD1
V gene: TRBV7-9
clone size: few
CDR3 protein: CASSRGQYVSSGNTIYF
CDR3 DNA: TGTGCCAGCAGCCGGGGACAGTATGTTTCCTCTGGAAACACCATATATTTT

CDR3 length: 13
J gene: TRBJ2-2
D gene: -
V gene: TRBV5-1
clone size: -
CDR3 protein: CASGYRNTGELFF
CDR3 DNA: TGCGCCAGCGGCTACAGGAACACCGGGGAGCTGTTTTTT

CDR3 length: 15
J gene: TRBJ1-1
D gene: TRBD1
V gene: TRBV5-1
clone size: -
CDR3 protein: CASSVLTGRDTEAFF
CDR3 DNA: TGCGCCAGCAGCGTTCTGACAGGGCGGGACACTGAAGCTTTCTTT

CDR3 length: 11
J gene: TRBJ2-4
D gene: TRBD1
V gene: TRBV7-9
clone size: -
CDR3 protein: CATDRGYIQYF
CDR3 DNA: TGTGCCACGGACAGGGGGTACATTCAGTACTTC

CDR3 length: 15
J gene: TRBJ1-2
D gene: -
V gene: TRBV5-1
clone size: -
CDR3 protein: CASSPSPGGNYGYTF
CDR3 DNA: TGCGCCAGCAGCCCGAGTCCCGGGGGTAACTATGGCTACACCTTC

CDR3 length: 15
J gene: TRBJ2-5
D gene: TRBD2
V gene: TRBV4-1
clone size: once
CDR3 protein: CASSQAPSGGETQYF
CDR3 DNA: TGCGCCAGCAGCCAAGCTCCTAGCGGGGGGGAGACCCAGTACTTC

CDR3 length: 17
J gene: TRBJ2-3
D gene: -
V gene: TRBV9
clone size: -
CDR3 protein: CASSARRYQTSTDTQYF
CDR3 DNA: TGTGCCAGCAGCGCGCGGAGGTACCAGACTAGCACAGATACGCAGTATTTT

CDR3 length: 13
J gene: TRBJ2-5
D gene: -
V gene: TRBV7-9
clone size: -
CDR3 protein: CASSLVSQETQYF
CDR3 DNA: TGTGCCAGCAGCTTAGTCTCCCAAGAGACCCAGTACTTC

CDR3 length: 11
J gene: TRBJ2-7
D gene: -
V gene: TRBV29-1
clone size: -
CDR3 protein: CSVGTDYEQYF
CDR3 DNA: TGCAGCGTGGGGACGGACTACGAGCAGTACTTC

CDR3 length: 15
J gene: TRBJ2-7
D gene: TRBD1
V gene: TRBV6-1
clone size: -
CDR3 protein: CASREGQGGWYEQYF
CDR3 DNA: TGTGCCAGCAGGGAGGGACAGGGTGGTTGGTACGAGCAGTACTTC

CDR3 length: 14
J gene: TRBJ1-2
D gene: -
V gene: TRBV30
clone size: -
CDR3 protein: CAWSDPRVTYGYTF
CDR3 DNA: TGTGCCTGGAGTGATCCCAGGGTTACGTATGGCTACACCTTC

CDR3 length: 14
J gene: TRBJ2-5
D gene: TRBD1
V gene: TRBV7-9
clone size: -
CDR3 protein: CASSGDRYQETQYF
CDR3 DNA: TGTGCCAGCAGCGGGGACAGGTACCAAGAGACCCAGTACTTC

CDR3 length: 14
J gene: TRBJ1-5
D gene: -
V gene: TRBV5-6
clone size: -
CDR3 protein: CASSFFASNQPQHF
CDR3 DNA: TGTGCCAGCAGCTTTTTTGCTAGCAATCAGCCCCAGCATTTT

CDR3 length: 16
J gene: TRBJ1-3
D gene: -
V gene: TRBV7-6
clone size: -
CDR3 protein: CASSSETLPSGNTIYF
CDR3 DNA: TGTGCCAGCAGCTCCGAGACACTTCCCTCTGGAAACACCATATATTTT

CDR3 length: 15
J gene: TRBJ2-1
D gene: TRBD1
V gene: TRBV11-2
clone size: -
CDR3 protein: CASSSYSGGYNEQFF
CDR3 DNA: TGTGCCAGCAGCTCCTACTCAGGGGGTTACAATGAGCAGTTCTTC